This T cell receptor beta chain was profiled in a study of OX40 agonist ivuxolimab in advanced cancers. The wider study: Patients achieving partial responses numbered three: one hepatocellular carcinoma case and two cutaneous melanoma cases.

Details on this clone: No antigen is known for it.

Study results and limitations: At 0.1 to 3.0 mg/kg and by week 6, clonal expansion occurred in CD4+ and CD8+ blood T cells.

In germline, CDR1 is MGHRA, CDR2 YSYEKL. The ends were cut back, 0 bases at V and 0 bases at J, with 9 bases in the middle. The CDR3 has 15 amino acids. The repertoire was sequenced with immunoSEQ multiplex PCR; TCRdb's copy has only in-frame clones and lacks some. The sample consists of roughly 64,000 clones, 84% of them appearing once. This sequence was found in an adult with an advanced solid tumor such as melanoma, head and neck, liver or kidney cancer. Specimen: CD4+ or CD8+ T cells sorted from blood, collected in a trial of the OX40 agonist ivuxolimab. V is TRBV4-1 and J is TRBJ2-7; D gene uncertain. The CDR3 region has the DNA TGCGCCAGCAGCCAAGATCTGCCTAGCTCCTACGAGCAGTACTTC. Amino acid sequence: CASSQDLPSSYEQYF.